This T cell receptor (beta chain) comes out of a study of cytomegalovirus exposure and HLA in healthy donors. Findings of the study overall: The study labeled fewer than 200 TCR beta chains cytomegalovirus-associated. In a later analysis, V- and J-gene trimming of beta chains associated with a DCLRE1C missense variant, replicated independently.

Primers for the PCR totalled 60 Vbeta and 13 Jbeta. TCRdb's table, derived via immunoSEQ multiplex PCR, lists solely in-frame clones and lacks some. With fewer than 250,000 clones in the sample, the ten largest clones hold 0.75% to 1%. CDR3 length equals 15 residues. CDR1 and CDR2 (germline): SGHAT, FQDESV (reference sequence). The V and J ends lost 1 base and 7 bases, in that order; junction bases with no gene match: 7. Concerning this clone: Its antigen is still unknown.

Sequenced input: PBMCs. This TCR was recovered from a woman aged 30 to 39 in good health and CMV-seropositive. The chain uses TRBV11-1 and TRBJ2-3; 8 bases line up with TRBD2. DNA for the CDR3: TGTGCCAGCAGCTTAGGAAAGCGGGGGCCTAATACGCAGTATTTT. Translating gives CASSLGKRGPNTQYF.